This passage covers 30 T cell receptor beta chains from one sample sequenced in a study of shared clonotypes between healthy human individuals. Sequencing used immunoSEQ multiplex PCR; TCRdb keeps in-frame clones, though not all of them. The data contain approximately 1,500,000 clones, 95% to 99% of them singletons. The sample consisted of naive CD4+ T cells sorted from blood. Subset here: CD45RA+ positively selected. All receptors derive from a man aged 25-40 years in good health.

Notes on this clone: This same CDR3 is encoded by further DNA sequences in the sample. This sequence joins TRBV7-2 and TRBJ2-7; D is unclear. CDR3 length equals 11 residues. Germline loops: CDR1 SGHTA, CDR2 FQGNSA. V lost 3 bases and J lost 1, with 1 base in between. The CDR3 loop is CASSLSYEQYF. In DNA, the CDR3 is TGTGCCAGCAGCTTGTCCTACGAGCAGTACTTC.

CDR3 sequence (DNA): TGTGCCAGCAGCTTGGTAGGGACCCTGGGCTACGAGCAGTACTTC. Protein: CASSLVGTLGYEQYF. The chain joins TRBV5-6 to TRBJ2-7; D may match TRBD1 or TRBD2 (5 bases each). The CDR3 has 15 residues. With 0 bases removed from V and 3 bases from J, the gap between germline ends came to 13 bases. The V gene's germline CDR1 is SGHDT and CDR2 YYEEEE.

There are a few counts of this clone. This rearrangement joins TRBV5-5 to TRBJ1-1; no clear D. Germline V CDR1 and CDR2: SGHKS, YYEKEE (reference sequence). This CDR3 comprises 15 residues. Trimming left V 4 bases short and J 0 bases short, with 13 bases between. The CDR3 DNA reads as TGTGCCAGCAGCCCGGTACAGAGATTGAACACTGAAGCTTTCTTT. It specifies CASSPVQRLNTEAFF.

Details on this clone: Other DNA sequences in this specimen translate into the identical CDR3. The chain carries TRBV5-1 and TRBJ2-3; D ambiguous. This CDR3 is 13 amino acids long. The V end lost 0 bases, the J end lost 4 bases, and 6 bases lay between the germline ends. Per germline, CDR1 SGHRS and CDR2 YFSETQ. The CDR3 DNA is TGCGCCAGCAGCTTGGTTCCGGCAGATACGCAGTATTTT. Residues: CASSLVPADTQYF.

V is TRBV28 and J is TRBJ2-1; 7 bases align to TRBD2. J gave up 1 base and V 6 bases, and 12 bases lay outside the gene matches. This CDR3 spans 17 amino acids. In germline, CDR1 is MDHEN, CDR2 SYDVKM. Here the CDR3 reads CASSLIRAGSSYNEQFF. The DNA of the CDR3 is TGTGCCAGCAGCCTTATCCGAGCGGGATCTTCCTACAATGAGCAGTTCTTC.

This clone was picked up one time. This rearrangement joins TRBV2 to TRBJ2-2; 11 bases agree with TRBD2. The CDR3 sequence is 17 residues long. Germline lookup yields CDR1 SNHLY and CDR2 FYNNEI. Trimming at V came to 6 bases and at J to 4 bases, leaving 10 bases not matched to a gene. This chain's CDR3 is CASRTVLAGGLTGELFF. The DNA for the CDR3 is TGTGCCAGCAGGACAGTCCTAGCGGGAGGACTCACCGGGGAGCTGTTTTTT.

The rearrangement links TRBV7-2 to TRBJ2-1; a weak D match, TRBD2 (6 bases). The V gene's germline CDR1 is SGHTA and CDR2 FQGNSA. The V and J ends lost 0 bases and 8 bases respectively, with 11 bases between them. The CDR3 is made up of 14 amino acids. DNA of the CDR3: TGTGCCAGCAGCTTAGCGCCTTCGGGGGATGAGCAGTTCTTC. Its protein is CASSLAPSGDEQFF.

The chain recombines TRBV7-9 with TRBJ2-4; D is undetermined. CDR1 and CDR2 from the germline V gene are SEHNR and FQNEAQ (reference sequence). V lost 3 bases and J 0 bases, leaving 9 bases between the germline ends. The CDR3 covers 15 residues. CDR3 coding DNA: TGTGCCAGCAGCTTTGCCAGGATAGCCAAAAACATTCAGTACTTC. Translation gives CASSFARIAKNIQYF.

The J gene is TRBJ1-2, the V gene TRBV28; D ambiguous. Germline-derived CDR1 and CDR2 are MDHEN and SYDVKM. V lost 5 bases and J 7 bases, leaving 8 bases between the germline ends. This CDR3 spans 11 amino acids. The CDR3 protein is CASSRASGYTF. In nucleotides, the CDR3 is TGTGCCAGCAGTAGGGCCAGTGGCTACACCTTC.

Of note for this clone: The junction shows a germline mismatch at one end, possibly a read error. The same CDR3 is also encoded by other DNA sequences in this sample. The chain has TRBV5-4 and TRBJ1-1, with D perhaps matching TRBD1 (5 bases). Per germline, CDR1 SGHNT and CDR2 YYREEE (reference sequence). The CDR3 consists of 13 residues. In DNA form, the CDR3 reads TGTGCTAGCAGGACCCAGGGAGGGACTGAAGCTTTCTTT. Protein sequence: CASRTQGGTEAFF.

The rearrangement joins TRBV11-2 to TRBJ2-7; no firm D call. This CDR3 comprises 14 residues. V dropped 2 bases and J dropped 1 base, with 9 bases sitting between them. Germline CDR1 SGHAT, CDR2 FQNNGV. The CDR3, as DNA: TGTGCCAGCAGCTTATCTCACAGATCCTACGAGCAGTACTTC. Translated, it gives CASSLSHRSYEQYF. The whole variable domain, remainder taken from reference TRBV11-2 and TRBJ2-7, is EAGVAQSPRYKIIEKRQSVAFWCNPISGHATLYWYQQILGQGPKLLIQFQNNGVVDDSQLPKDRFSAERLKGVDSTLKIQPAKLEDSAVYLCASSLSHRSYEQYFGPGTRLTVT.

This clone was recorded once. The V call is TRBV6-5, the J call TRBJ1-2; D is possibly TRBD1 (5 bases). With 9 bases removed from V and 7 bases from J, the gap between germline ends came to 12 bases. The CDR3 runs to 11 residues. CDR1 and CDR2 from the germline V gene are MNHEY and SVGAGI. DNA of the CDR3: TGTGCCAGTTCCGACAGCGGTGGCTACACCTTC. Its protein product is CASSDSGGYTF.

The CDR3 sequence is CASSGQVRLSNQPQHF. In DNA form, the CDR3 reads TGTGCCAGCAGTGGCCAGGTTCGGCTCTCCAATCAGCCCCAGCATTTT. The rearrangement joins TRBV28 to TRBJ1-5, with unresolved D. This CDR3 has 16 amino acids. V was pared by 5 bases and J by 3 bases, with 17 bases between. Germline-derived CDR1 and CDR2 are MDHEN and SYDVKM.

This clone was detected only once. The chain has TRBV28 and TRBJ2-7; the D is unclear. Germline V gene sequence: CDR1 MDHEN, CDR2 SYDVKM. Trimming removed 5 bases from V and 0 bases from J, with 11 bases in between. The CDR3 extends over 14 amino acids. DNA for the CDR3: TGTGCCAGCAGTATGCATACCCTCTCCTACGAGCAGTACTTC. Translating it yields CASSMHTLSYEQYF.

The rearrangement links TRBV6-5 to TRBJ2-5, with TRBD2 matching over 10 bases. This CDR3 is 16 amino acids long. Unmatched junction bases numbered 9, after V lost 3 bases and J lost 5 bases. The V gene's germline CDR1 is MNHEY and CDR2 SVGAGI. This CDR3 is CASSYMVAGGRETQYF. Written as DNA, the CDR3 is TGTGCCAGCAGTTATATGGTAGCGGGAGGTAGGGAGACCCAGTACTTC.

The chain combines TRBV28 with TRBJ1-3; the D is unclear. The CDR3 runs to 14 residues. V dropped 3 bases and J dropped 0 bases, with 6 bases sitting between them. The germline CDR1 and CDR2 sequences are MDHEN and SYDVKM. The CDR3 nucleotides read TGTGCCAGCAGTTTTTTTCCCTCTGGAAACACCATATATTTT. Translation gives CASSFFPSGNTIYF.

This clone was recorded only once. The J gene is TRBJ2-1, the V gene TRBV10-1; tentatively, D is TRBD2 (5 bases). The CDR3 consists of 13 residues. Germline V gene data show CDR1 as WNHNN and CDR2 as SYGVQD (reference sequence). The V and J ends lost 0 bases and 8 bases respectively, with 8 bases between them. CDR3 residues: CASSESLGDEQFF. The CDR3 nucleotides are TGCGCCAGCAGTGAGTCTCTCGGGGATGAGCAGTTCTTC.

This clone occurred once. The chain carries TRBV5-1 and TRBJ1-3; 8 nucleotides match TRBD1. The CDR3 contains 19 residues. Germline loops: CDR1 SGHRS, CDR2 YFSETQ. V lost 0 bases, J lost 2 bases, and 13 bases stayed unmatched. The CDR3 sequence: CASSLVWQGAILAGNTIYF. CDR3 nucleotides: TGCGCCAGCAGCTTGGTTTGGCAGGGGGCGATACTTGCTGGAAACACCATATATTTT.

The rearrangement uses TRBV5-5 and TRBJ1-3; D is uncertain. The CDR3 length is 17 residues. The V and J ends lost 0 bases and 0 bases respectively, with 13 bases between them. In germline, CDR1 is SGHKS, CDR2 YYEKEE (reference sequence). CDR3 coding DNA: TGTGCCAGCAGCTTGGGTCCCGGGTTTCGCTCTGGAAACACCATATATTTT. The encoded protein is CASSLGPGFRSGNTIYF.

This clone was seen once. CDR3 nucleotide sequence: TGTGCCAGCAACCCGGGGCTTGTAGGTGACTACAATGAGCAGTTCTTC. The encoded protein is CASNPGLVGDYNEQFF. The chain links TRBV5-4 to TRBJ2-1, with D perhaps given as TRBD1 or TRBD2 (5 bases each). The V and J ends lost 6 bases and 3 bases respectively, with 19 bases between them. This CDR3 has 16 amino acids. Germline V lookup: CDR1 SGHNT, CDR2 YYREEE (reference sequence).

The chain carries TRBV5-3 and TRBJ2-7; possibly TRBD1 or TRBD2 for D (5 bases each). TRBV5-3 is assigned to the ORF class and has an uncertain function. Deletions cut 5 bases from V and 3 bases from J, with 15 bases between. The CDR3 is 14 residues long. CDR3 amino acids: CARRTWRGDYEQYF. The CDR3 region has the DNA TGTGCCAGAAGGACATGGCGAGGGGACTACGAGCAGTACTTC.

This chain connects TRBV2 to TRBJ2-1; D possibly corresponds to TRBD1 (6 bases). This CDR3 has 13 residues. Per the germline V gene, CDR1 is SNHLY and CDR2 is FYNNEI. Trimming removed 7 bases at V and 3 bases at J, with 10 bases between. CDR3 nucleotides: TGTGCCAGCAAAACGGACAGCTACAATGAGCAGTTCTTC. It translates to CASKTDSYNEQFF.

On this clone: Other DNA variants within this sample encode the same CDR3. The genes are TRBV5-4 and TRBJ1-1, with 11 nucleotides matching TRBD1. This CDR3 comprises 14 residues. V was pared by 3 bases and J by 3 bases, with 1 base of the junction left unmatched. The germline V gene encodes CDR1 SGHNT and CDR2 YYREEE (reference sequence). This chain's CDR3 is CASSSGQGDTEAFF. CDR3 DNA sequence: TGTGCCAGCAGCTCGGGACAGGGGGACACTGAAGCTTTCTTT. Together with reference TRBV5-4 and TRBJ1-1, the CDR3 gives the full variable domain: ETGVTQSPTHLIKTRGQQVTLRCSSQSGHNTVSWYQQALGQGPQFIFQYYREEENGRGNFPPRFSGLQFPNYSSELNVNALELDDSALYLCASSSGQGDTEAFFGQGTRLTVV.

The chain couples TRBV19 to TRBJ1-1; 12 nucleotides align to TRBD1. The CDR3 covers 12 residues. Unmatched junction bases numbered 4, after V lost 9 bases and J lost 8 bases. Germline loops: CDR1 LNHDA, CDR2 SQIVND (reference sequence). The CDR3 bases are TGTGCCAGCAAAGGGACAGGGGGCGAAGCTTTCTTT. Translating it yields CASKGTGGEAFF.

In this sample, this clone turned up once. This chain links TRBV28 with TRBJ2-7, with D perhaps TRBD1 (5 bases). Germline CDR1 is MDHEN and CDR2 is SYDVKM. Trimming removed 1 base at V and 0 bases at J, with 10 bases between. The CDR3 contains 15 residues. Here the CDR3 DNA reads TGTGCCAGCAGTTTATCGACAGTCAGCTCCTACGAGCAGTACTTC. Its protein product is CASSLSTVSSYEQYF.

Worth noting for this clone: The sample carries other DNA sequences with the same CDR3. The V call is TRBV5-1, the J call TRBJ1-4, with D possibly TRBD1 on 6 matching bases. In germline, CDR1 is SGHRS, CDR2 YFSETQ. The CDR3 covers 13 residues. Trimming shortened V by 2 bases and J by 4 bases, and 6 bases separated the two germline ends. As DNA, the CDR3 is TGCGCCAGCAGCTTAGGGGGTAATGAAAAACTGTTTTTT. Protein: CASSLGGNEKLFF.

The gene calls are TRBV6-4 and TRBJ2-2, with no clear D. Trimming took off 2 bases at V and 5 bases at J, with 12 bases between the two ends. The CDR3 sequence is 15 residues long. Germline CDR1 reads MRHNA; CDR2 reads SNTAGT. The CDR3, as DNA: TGTGCCAGCAGTGACACTCACAAGGTGACCGGGGAGCTGTTTTTT. Translated, it gives CASSDTHKVTGELFF.

The chain joins TRBV5-1 to TRBJ2-7, with D hard to call. The V gene's germline CDR1 is SGHRS and CDR2 YFSETQ. Deletions cut 3 bases from V and 2 bases from J, with 6 bases between. CDR3 length equals 12 residues. The CDR3 DNA follows: TGCGCCAGCAGCTACGGACCCTACGAGCAGTACTTC. It codes for CASSYGPYEQYF.

This chain connects TRBV28 to TRBJ1-5; no definite D call. This CDR3 has 11 amino acids. CDR1 is MDHEN, CDR2 SYDVKM, per germline. Trimming pared 10 bases from V and 4 bases from J, leaving 8 bases between. CDR3: CATVANQPQHF. The CDR3 DNA reads TGTGCCACCGTAGCAAATCAGCCCCAGCATTTT.

V usage is TRBV4-3 and J usage is TRBJ2-1; 9 bases fit TRBD2. V was pared by 4 bases and J by 0 bases, with 10 bases of the junction left unmatched. CDR3 size: 18 residues. In germline, CDR1 is LGHNA, CDR2 YSLEER. The CDR3 spells CASSLRTLAGVSYNEQFF. In DNA, the CDR3 is TGCGCCAGCAGCCTTAGGACCTTAGCGGGGGTCTCCTACAATGAGCAGTTCTTC.